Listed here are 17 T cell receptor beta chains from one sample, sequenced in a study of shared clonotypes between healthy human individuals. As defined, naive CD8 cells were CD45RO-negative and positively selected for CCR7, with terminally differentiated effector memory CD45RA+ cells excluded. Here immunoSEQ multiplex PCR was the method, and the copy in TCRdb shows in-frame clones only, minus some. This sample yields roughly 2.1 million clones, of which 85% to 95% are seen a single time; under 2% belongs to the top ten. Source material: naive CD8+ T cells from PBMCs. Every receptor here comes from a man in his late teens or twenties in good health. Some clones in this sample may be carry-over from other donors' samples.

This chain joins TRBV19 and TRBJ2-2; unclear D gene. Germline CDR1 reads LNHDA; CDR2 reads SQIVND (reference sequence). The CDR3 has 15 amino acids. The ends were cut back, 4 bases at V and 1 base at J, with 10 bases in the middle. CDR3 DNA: TGTGCCAGTAGTAATTTCCAGAAGAACACCGGGGAGCTGTTTTTT. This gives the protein CASSNFQKNTGELFF. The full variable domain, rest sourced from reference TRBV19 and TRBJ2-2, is DGGITQSPKYLFRKEGQNVTLSCEQNLNHDAMYWYRQDPGQGLRLIYYSQIVNDFQKGDIAEGYSVSREKKESFPLTVTSAQKNPTAFYLCASSNFQKNTGELFFGEGSRLTVL.

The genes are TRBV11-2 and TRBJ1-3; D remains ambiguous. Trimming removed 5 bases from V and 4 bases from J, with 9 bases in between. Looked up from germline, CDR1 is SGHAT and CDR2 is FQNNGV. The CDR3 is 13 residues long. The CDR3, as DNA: TGTGCCAGCAGCACCGTGGTAGGAAACACCATATATTTT. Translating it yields CASSTVVGNTIYF.

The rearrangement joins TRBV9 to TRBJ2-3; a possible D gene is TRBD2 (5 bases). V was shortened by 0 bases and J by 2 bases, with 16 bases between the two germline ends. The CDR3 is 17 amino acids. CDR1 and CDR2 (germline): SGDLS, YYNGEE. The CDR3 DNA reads TGTGCCAGCAGCGTAGTACCCCAGGCGGGTGTCACAGATACGCAGTATTTT. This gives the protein CASSVVPQAGVTDTQYF.

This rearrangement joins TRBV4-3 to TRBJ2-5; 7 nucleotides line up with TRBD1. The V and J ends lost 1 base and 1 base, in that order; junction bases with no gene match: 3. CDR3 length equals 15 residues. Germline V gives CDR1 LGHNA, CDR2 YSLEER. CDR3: CASSQVWDSQETQYF. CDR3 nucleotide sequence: TGCGCCAGCAGCCAAGTTTGGGACAGCCAAGAGACCCAGTACTTC.

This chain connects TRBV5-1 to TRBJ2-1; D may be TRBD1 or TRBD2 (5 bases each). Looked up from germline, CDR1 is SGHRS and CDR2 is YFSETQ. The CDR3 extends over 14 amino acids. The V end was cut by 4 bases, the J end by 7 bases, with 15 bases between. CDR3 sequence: CASSGAGTPNEQFF. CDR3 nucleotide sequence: TGCGCCAGCAGCGGTGCCGGGACCCCGAATGAGCAGTTCTTC.

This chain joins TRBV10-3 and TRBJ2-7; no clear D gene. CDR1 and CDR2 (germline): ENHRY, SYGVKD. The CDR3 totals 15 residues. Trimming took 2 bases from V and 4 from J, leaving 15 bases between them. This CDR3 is CAISEGVGREYEQYF. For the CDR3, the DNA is TGTGCCATCAGTGAGGGGGTAGGCAGAGAGTACGAGCAGTACTTC.

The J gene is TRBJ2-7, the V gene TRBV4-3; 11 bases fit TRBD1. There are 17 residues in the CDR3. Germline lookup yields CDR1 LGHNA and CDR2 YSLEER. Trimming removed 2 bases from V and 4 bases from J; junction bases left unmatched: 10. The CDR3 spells CASSQSFLGQGGYEQYF. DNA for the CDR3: TGCGCCAGCAGCCAATCGTTTTTGGGACAGGGGGGGTACGAGCAGTACTTC.

CDR3 sequence (DNA): TGTGCCAGCAGCTTACCGGGACAGCCAAGGGAGCTGTTTTTT. This gives the protein CASSLPGQPRELFF. The genes are TRBV7-9 and TRBJ2-2, with 7 positions matching TRBD1. The CDR3 is 14 amino acids. V trimming: 2 bases; J trimming: 9 bases; junction bases outside the gene matches: 6. Germline CDR1 is SEHNR and CDR2 is FQNEAQ (reference sequence). The full variable domain, with the rest looked up from reference TRBV7-9 and TRBJ2-2, is DTGVSQNPRHKITKRGQNVTFRCDPISEHNRLYWYRQTLGQGPEFLTYFQNEAQLEKSRLLSDRFSAERPKGSFSTLEIQRTEQGDSAMYLCASSLPGQPRELFFGEGSRLTVL.

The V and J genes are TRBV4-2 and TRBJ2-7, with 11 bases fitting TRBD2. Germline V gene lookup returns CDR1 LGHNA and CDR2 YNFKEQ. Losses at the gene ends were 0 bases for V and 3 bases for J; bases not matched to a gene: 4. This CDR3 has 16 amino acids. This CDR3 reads CASSQELAGGYYEQYF. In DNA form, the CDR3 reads TGTGCCAGCAGCCAAGAATTAGCGGGAGGGTACTACGAGCAGTACTTC.

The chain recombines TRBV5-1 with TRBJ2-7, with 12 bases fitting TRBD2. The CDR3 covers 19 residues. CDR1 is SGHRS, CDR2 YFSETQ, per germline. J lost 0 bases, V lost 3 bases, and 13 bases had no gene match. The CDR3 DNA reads TGCGCCAGCAGCTGGTCCCGACTAGCGGGAGAGGACACCTCCTACGAGCAGTACTTC. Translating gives CASSWSRLAGEDTSYEQYF.

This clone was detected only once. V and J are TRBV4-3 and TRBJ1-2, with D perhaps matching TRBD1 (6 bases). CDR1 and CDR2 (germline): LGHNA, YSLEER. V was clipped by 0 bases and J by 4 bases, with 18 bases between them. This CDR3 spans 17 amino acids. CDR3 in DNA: TGCGCCAGCAGCCAAGATTCAGGTGACAGGCGTACCTATGGCTACACCTTC. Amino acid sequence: CASSQDSGDRRTYGYTF.

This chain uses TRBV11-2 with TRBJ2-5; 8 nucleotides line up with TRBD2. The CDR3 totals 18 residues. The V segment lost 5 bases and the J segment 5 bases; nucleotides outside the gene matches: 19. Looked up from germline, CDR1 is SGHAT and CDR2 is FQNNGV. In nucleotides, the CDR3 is TGTGCCAGCAGCCACAAGCGGGAGAGAATTTTAGGTGCGGAGACCCAGTACTTC. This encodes CASSHKRERILGAETQYF.

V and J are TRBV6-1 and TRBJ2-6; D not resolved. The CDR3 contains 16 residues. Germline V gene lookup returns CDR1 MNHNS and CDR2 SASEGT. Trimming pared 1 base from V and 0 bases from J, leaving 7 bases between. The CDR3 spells CASSEDSYSGANVLTF. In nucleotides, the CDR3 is TGTGCCAGCAGTGAAGACAGTTACTCTGGGGCCAACGTCCTGACTTTC.

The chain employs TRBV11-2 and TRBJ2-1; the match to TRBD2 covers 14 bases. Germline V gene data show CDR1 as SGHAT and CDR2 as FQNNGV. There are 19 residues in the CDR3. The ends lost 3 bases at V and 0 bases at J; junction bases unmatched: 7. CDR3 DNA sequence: TGTGCCAGCAGCTTCCCGACTAGCGGGAGGGCAAGCTCCTACAATGAGCAGTTCTTC. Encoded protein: CASSFPTSGRASSYNEQFF.

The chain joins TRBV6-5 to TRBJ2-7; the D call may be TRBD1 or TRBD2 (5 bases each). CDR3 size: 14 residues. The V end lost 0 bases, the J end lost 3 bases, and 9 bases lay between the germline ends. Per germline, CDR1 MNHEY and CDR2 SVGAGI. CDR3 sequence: CASSYSGPIYEQYF. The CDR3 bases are TGTGCCAGCAGTTACTCGGGACCGATCTACGAGCAGTACTTC.

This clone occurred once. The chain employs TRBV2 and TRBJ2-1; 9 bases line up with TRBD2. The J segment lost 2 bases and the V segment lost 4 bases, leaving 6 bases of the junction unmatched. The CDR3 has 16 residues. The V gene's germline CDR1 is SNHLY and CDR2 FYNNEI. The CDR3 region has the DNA TGTGCCAGCAGTGGGCCTAGCGGGACAGCCTACAATGAGCAGTTCTTC. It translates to CASSGPSGTAYNEQFF.

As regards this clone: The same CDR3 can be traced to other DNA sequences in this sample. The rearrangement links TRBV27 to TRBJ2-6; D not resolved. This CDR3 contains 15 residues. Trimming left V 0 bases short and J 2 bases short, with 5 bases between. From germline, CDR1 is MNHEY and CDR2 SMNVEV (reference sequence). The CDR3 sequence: CASSLSRAGANVLTF. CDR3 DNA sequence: TGTGCCAGCAGTTTATCAAGGGCTGGGGCCAACGTCCTGACTTTC.